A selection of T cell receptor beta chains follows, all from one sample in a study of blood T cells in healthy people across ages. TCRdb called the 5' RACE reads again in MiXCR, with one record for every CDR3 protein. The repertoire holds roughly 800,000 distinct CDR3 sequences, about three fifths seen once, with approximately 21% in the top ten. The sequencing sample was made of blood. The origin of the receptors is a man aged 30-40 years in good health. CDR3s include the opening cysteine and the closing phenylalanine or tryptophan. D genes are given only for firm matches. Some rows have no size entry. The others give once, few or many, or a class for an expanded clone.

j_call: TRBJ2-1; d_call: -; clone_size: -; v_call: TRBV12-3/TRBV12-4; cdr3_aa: CASSLVMDEQFF; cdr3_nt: TGTGCCAGCAGTTTAGTTATGGATGAGCAGTTCTTC
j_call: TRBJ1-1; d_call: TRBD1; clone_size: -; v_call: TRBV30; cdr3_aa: CAWTGQGRVTEAFF; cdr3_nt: TGTGCCTGGACCGGACAGGGACGGGTCACTGAAGCTTTCTTT
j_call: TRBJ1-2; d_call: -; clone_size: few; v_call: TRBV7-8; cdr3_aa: CASSPSGDGYTF; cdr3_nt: TGTGCCAGCAGTCCCTCAGGCGACGGCTACACCTTC
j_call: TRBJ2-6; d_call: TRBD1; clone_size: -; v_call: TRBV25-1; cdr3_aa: CASRAQPGQESGANVLTF; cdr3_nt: TGTGCCAGCAGGGCGCAGCCGGGACAGGAGTCTGGGGCCAACGTCCTGACTTTC
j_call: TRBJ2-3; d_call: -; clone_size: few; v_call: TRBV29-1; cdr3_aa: CSVSPLSTDTQYF; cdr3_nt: TGCAGCGTTTCACCGCTAAGCACAGATACGCAGTATTTT
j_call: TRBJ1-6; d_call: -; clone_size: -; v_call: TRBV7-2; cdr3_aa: CASSREGKPDGSPLHF; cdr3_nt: TGTGCCAGCAGCCGGGAGGGGAAACCTGATGGTTCACCCCTCCACTTT
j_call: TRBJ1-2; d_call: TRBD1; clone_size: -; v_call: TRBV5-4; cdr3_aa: CASSLPRTGGMYGCTF; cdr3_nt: TGTGCCAGCAGCTTACCGAGGACAGGGGGCATGTATGGCTGCACCTTC
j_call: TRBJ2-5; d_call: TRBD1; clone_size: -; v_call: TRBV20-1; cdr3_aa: CSARGPLTGYETQYF; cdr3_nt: TGCAGTGCTAGAGGCCCGTTGACAGGGTACGAGACCCAGTACTTC
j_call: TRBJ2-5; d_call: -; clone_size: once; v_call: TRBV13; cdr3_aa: CASSPSAGKLETQYF; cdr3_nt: TGTGCCAGTTCCCCGTCGGCGGGGAAGCTGGAGACCCAGTACTTC
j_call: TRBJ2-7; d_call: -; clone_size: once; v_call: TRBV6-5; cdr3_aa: CASRSGGSDEQYF; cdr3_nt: TGTGCCAGCAGGTCCGGGGGTAGCGACGAGCAGTACTTC
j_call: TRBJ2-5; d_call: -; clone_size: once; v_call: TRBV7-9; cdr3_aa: CAIVARETQYF; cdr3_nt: TGTGCCATCGTAGCCCGGGAGACCCAGTACTTC
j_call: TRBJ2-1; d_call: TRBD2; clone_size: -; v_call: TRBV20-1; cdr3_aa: CSARLAGLYNEQFF; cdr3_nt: TGCAGTGCTCGACTAGCGGGGCTCTACAATGAGCAGTTCTTC
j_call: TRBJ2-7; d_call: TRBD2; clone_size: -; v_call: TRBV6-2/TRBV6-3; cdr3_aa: CASSYSGSGTHEQYF; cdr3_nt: TGTGCCAGCAGTTACTCTGGCAGCGGGACCCACGAGCAGTACTTC
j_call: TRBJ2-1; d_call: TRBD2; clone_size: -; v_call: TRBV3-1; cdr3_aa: CASSQERGLAGEQFF; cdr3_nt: TGTGCCAGCAGCCAAGAGCGGGGACTAGCGGGAGAGCAGTTCTTC
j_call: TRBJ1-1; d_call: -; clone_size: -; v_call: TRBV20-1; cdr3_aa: CSATRGQNTEAFF; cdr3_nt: TGCAGTGCAACAAGGGGACAGAACACTGAAGCTTTCTTT
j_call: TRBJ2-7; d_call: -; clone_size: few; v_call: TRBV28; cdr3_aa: CASGPGPYEQYF; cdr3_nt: TGTGCCAGTGGACCGGGCCCCTACGAGCAGTACTTC
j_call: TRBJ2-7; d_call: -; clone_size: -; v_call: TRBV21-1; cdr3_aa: CASSSSPGETGFTYEQYF; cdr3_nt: TGTGCCAGCAGTTCCTCCCCGGGCGAGACAGGATTTACCTACGAGCAGTACTTC
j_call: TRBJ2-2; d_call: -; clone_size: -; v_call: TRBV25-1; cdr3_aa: CASTSRRTESNTGELFF; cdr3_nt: TGTGCCAGCACTTCCCGCCGGACGGAGTCAAACACCGGGGAGCTGTTTTTT
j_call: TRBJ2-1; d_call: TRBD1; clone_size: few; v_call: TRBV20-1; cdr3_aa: CSARDSGTAYNEQFF; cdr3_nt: TGCAGTGCTAGAGATTCGGGGACAGCGTACAATGAGCAGTTCTTC
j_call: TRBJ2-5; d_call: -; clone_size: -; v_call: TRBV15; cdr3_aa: CATSRAVTLKETQYF; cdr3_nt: TGTGCCACCAGCAGAGCTGTGACGTTAAAAGAGACCCAGTACTTC
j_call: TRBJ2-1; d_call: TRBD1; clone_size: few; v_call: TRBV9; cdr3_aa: CASSVWTGSREQFF; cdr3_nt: TGTGCCAGCAGCGTTTGGACAGGGTCAAGAGAGCAGTTCTTC
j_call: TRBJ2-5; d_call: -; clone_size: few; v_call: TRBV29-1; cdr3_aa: CSVVGTKETQYF; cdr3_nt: TGCAGCGTTGTTGGTACCAAGGAGACCCAGTACTTC
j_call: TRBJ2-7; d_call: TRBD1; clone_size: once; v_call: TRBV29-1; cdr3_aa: CSVEDPRQGAYEQYF; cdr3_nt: TGCAGCGTTGAGGATCCGAGACAGGGGGCCTACGAGCAGTACTTC
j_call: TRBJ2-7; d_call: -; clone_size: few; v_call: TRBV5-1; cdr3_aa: CASSLGYTSSYEQYF; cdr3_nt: TGCGCCAGCAGCTTGGGGTATACCAGCTCCTACGAGCAGTACTTC
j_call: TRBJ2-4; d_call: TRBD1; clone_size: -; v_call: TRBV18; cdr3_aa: CASSPGVTGTGSSSIQYF; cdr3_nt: TGTGCCAGCTCACCGGGGGTAACCGGGACAGGGAGTAGCAGCATTCAGTACTTC
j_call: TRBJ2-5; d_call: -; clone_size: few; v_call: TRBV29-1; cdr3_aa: CSAGRGAQYF; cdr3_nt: TGCAGCGCAGGCAGAGGGGCCCAGTACTTC
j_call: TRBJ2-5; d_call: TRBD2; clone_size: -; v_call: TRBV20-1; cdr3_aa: CSARPSGRQETQYF; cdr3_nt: TGCAGTGCCAGACCTAGCGGGAGGCAAGAGACCCAGTACTTC
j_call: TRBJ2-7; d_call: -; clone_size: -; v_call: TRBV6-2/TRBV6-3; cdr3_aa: CASRGQRDEQYF; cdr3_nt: TGTGCCAGCAGAGGCCAGAGGGACGAGCAGTACTTC
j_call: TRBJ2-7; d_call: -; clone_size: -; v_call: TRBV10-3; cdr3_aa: CAISGAGNEQYF; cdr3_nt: TGTGCCATCAGTGGAGCCGGCAACGAGCAGTACTTC
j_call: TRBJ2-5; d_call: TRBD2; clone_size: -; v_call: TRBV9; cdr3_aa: CASSGATTGGETQYF; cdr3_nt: TGTGCCAGCAGCGGAGCTACGACGGGAGGGGAGACCCAGTACTTC
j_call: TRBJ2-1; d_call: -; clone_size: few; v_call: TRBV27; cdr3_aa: CASSYGGGEQFF; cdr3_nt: TGTGCCAGCAGCTACGGTGGGGGTGAGCAGTTCTTC
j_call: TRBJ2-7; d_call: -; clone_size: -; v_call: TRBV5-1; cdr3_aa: CASSLFGQWSNEQYF; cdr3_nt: TGCGCCAGCAGCTTGTTTGGACAATGGTCCAACGAGCAGTACTTC
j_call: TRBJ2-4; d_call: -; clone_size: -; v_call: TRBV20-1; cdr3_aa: CSARMQGSWEQYF; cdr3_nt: TGCAGTGCCCGGATGCAGGGGTCTTGGGAGCAGTACTTC
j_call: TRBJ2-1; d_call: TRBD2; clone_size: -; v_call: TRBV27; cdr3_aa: CASLSRNGIAGGSITAEQFF; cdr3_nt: TGTGCCAGCCTTTCGAGAAACGGGATAGCGGGAGGATCCATCACCGCTGAGCAGTTCTTC
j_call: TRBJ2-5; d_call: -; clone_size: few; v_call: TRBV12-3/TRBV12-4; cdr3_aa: CASSPTSKETQYF; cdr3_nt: TGTGCCAGCAGTCCGACTAGTAAGGAGACCCAGTACTTC
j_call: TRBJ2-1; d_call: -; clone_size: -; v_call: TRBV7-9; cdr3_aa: CASSYTGKSSYNEQFF; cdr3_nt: TGTGCCAGCAGTTACACCGGGAAGTCCTCCTACAATGAGCAGTTCTTC
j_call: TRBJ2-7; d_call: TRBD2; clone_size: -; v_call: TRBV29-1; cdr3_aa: CSVVSGSGRGEQYF; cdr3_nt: TGCAGCGTTGTCTCGGGTAGCGGGAGAGGCGAGCAGTACTTC
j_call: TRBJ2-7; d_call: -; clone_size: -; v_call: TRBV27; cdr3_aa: CASSSNAALNEQYF; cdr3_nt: TGTGCCAGCAGTTCCAACGCAGCCCTAAACGAGCAGTACTTC
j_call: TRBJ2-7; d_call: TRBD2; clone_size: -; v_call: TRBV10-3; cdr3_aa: CAISEVGGDYYEQYF; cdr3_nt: TGTGCCATCAGTGAGGTTGGAGGGGACTACTACGAGCAGTACTTC
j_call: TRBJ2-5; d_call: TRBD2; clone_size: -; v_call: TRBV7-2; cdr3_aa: CASSSVAGAVRETQYF; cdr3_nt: TGTGCCAGCAGCTCCGTAGCGGGAGCGGTTCGGGAGACCCAGTACTTC
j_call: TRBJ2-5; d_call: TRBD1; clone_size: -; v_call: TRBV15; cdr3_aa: CATSREGTGEETQYF; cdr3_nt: TGTGCCACCAGCAGAGAGGGAACAGGGGAAGAGACCCAGTACTTC
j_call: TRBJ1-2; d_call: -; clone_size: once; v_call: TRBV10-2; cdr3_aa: CASSNITRPTYYGYTF; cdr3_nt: TGCGCCAGCAGCAACATCACCAGGCCCACCTACTATGGCTACACCTTC